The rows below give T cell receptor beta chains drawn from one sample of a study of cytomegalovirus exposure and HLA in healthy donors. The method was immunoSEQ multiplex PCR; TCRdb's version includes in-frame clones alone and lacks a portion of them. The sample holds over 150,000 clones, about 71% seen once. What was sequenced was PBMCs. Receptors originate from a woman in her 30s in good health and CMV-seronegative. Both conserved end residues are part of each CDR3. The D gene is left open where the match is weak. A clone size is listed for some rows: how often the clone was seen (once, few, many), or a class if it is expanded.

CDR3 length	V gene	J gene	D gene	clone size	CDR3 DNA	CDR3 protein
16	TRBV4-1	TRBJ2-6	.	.	TGCGCCAGCAGCCAAGAATCAGATTCTGGGGCCAACGTCCTGACTTTC	CASSQESDSGANVLTF
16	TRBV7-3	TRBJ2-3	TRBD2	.	TGTGCCAGCAGCTTAGGTCGACTAGCGGGGGCAGATACGCAGTATTTT	CASSLGRLAGADTQYF
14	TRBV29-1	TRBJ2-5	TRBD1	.	TGCAGCGCTCTGCTTACGGACAGGCAAGGTGTGCAGTACTTC	CSALLTDRQGVQYF
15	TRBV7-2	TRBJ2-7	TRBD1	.	TGTGCCAGCAGCTTAGCCCCAGGGGGCACCTACGAGCAGTACTTC	CASSLAPGGTYEQYF
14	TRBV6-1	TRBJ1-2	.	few	TGTGCCAGCAGCGGCGGGACGAGGGCCTATGGCTACACCTTC	CASSGGTRAYGYTF
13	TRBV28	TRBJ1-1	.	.	TGTGCCAGCAGTTTGGGGACTGATAGTGAAGCTTTCTTT	CASSLGTDSEAFF
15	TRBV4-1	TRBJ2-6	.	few	TGCGCCAGCAGCCAAACTGCGCCCGGGGCCAACGTCCTGACTTTC	CASSQTAPGANVLTF
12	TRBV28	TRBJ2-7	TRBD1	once	TGTGCCAGCAGGGGGACAGTTCCGGAGCAGTACTTC	CASRGTVPEQYF
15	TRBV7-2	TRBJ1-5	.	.	TGTGCCAGCAGCTTATATTACGGGGTTGATCAGCCCCAGCATTTT	CASSLYYGVDQPQHF
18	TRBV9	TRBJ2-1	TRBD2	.	TGTGCCAGCAGCGTTAAAACTAGCGGGGGGGCTCGTTACAATGAGCAGTTCTTC	CASSVKTSGGARYNEQFF
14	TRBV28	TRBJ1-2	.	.	TGTGCCAGCAGTTTAGTCAGGGTGGGATATGGCTACACCTTC	CASSLVRVGYGYTF
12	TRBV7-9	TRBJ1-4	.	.	TGTTCCAGCAGCTTGGAACATCTAGAACTGTTTTTT	CSSSLEHLELFF
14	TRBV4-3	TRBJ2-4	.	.	TGCGCCAGCAGCCAAGAGGTACAGGGTAACATTCAGTACTTC	CASSQEVQGNIQYF
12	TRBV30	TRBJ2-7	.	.	TGTGCCTGGAGTGATAATTCCTACGAGCAGTACTTC	CAWSDNSYEQYF
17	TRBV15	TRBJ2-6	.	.	TGTGCCACCAGCAGAGATCGAGGATTTGGAGGGGCCAACGTCCTGACTTTC	CATSRDRGFGGANVLTF
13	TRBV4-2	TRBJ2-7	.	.	TGTGCCAGCAGCCAAGTTTATTTCTACGAGCAGTACTTC	CASSQVYFYEQYF
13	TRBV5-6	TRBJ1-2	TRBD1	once	TGTGCCAGCAGCTCTACCGGGACAGGTTACTACACCTTC	CASSSTGTGYYTF
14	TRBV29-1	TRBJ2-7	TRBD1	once	TGCAGCGTGGCCCCGGACAGGGGGACATACGAGCAGTACTTC	CSVAPDRGTYEQYF
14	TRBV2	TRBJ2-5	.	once	TGTGCCAGCAGTGAGGCCCCTTGGAGAGAGACCCAGTACTTC	CASSEAPWRETQYF
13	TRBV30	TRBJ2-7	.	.	TGTGCCTGGAGGGCAGGACAGACCTCCGAGCAGTACTTC	CAWRAGQTSEQYF
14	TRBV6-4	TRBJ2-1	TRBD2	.	TGTGCCAGCAGCGGGACTAGCAACTCCAATGAGCAGTTCTTC	CASSGTSNSNEQFF
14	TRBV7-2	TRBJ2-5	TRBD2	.	TGTGCCAGCAGCTTAAGCGGGGGGAAAGAGACCCAGTACTTC	CASSLSGGKETQYF
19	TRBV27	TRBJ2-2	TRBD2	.	TGTGCCAGCAGTTCCGGATGGGGACTAGCGGGAGGGTACACCGGGGAGCTGTTTTTT	CASSSGWGLAGGYTGELFF
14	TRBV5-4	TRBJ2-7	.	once	TGTGCCACCGCACCACAGGGTCTCAGCTACGAGCAGTACTTC	CATAPQGLSYEQYF
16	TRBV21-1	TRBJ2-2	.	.	TGTGCCAGCAGCAAAAGCACGGTTTCGAACACCGGGGAGCTGTTTTTT	CASSKSTVSNTGELFF
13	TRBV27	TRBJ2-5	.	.	TGTGCCAGCACGAGGGGAGGCGGGGAGACCCAGTACTTC	CASTRGGGETQYF
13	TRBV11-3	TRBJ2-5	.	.	TGTGCCAGCAGCCCCTCAGGGGTAGAGACCCAGTACTTC	CASSPSGVETQYF
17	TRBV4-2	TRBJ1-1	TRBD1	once	TGTGCCAGCAGCCTAGAGCCGGGACAGGGGGCGAACACTGAAGCTTTCTTT	CASSLEPGQGANTEAFF
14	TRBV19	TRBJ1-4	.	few	TGTGCCAGTAGTATACTCCAGGGGACAAGAGTCCTGTTTTTT	CASSILQGTRVLFF